The 22 T cell receptor beta chains below all came from one sample that was sequenced in a study of identifying expanded T cells in peripheral blood. Sequenced by immunoSEQ multiplex PCR; TCRdb stores in-frame clones only, minus some. The sample yields approximately 79,000 clones, about 90% seen once. The sample taken for sequencing was blood. These receptors all come from a person between 18 and 70 years old in good health.

V is TRBV2 and J is TRBJ1-5, with D perhaps matching TRBD1 (5 bases). The CDR3 length is 15 residues. Deletions cut 2 bases from V and 4 bases from J, with 12 bases between. Per the germline V gene, CDR1 is SNHLY and CDR2 is FYNNEI. CDR3 nucleotide sequence: TGTGCCAGCAGTGAATTAGGAGGGGAGAATCAGCCCCAGCATTTT. As protein: CASSELGGENQPQHF.

Remarks on this clone: One end of the junction does not line up with germline, which may come from a read error. The chain employs TRBV4-2 and TRBJ2-7; the match to TRBD2 covers 12 bases. CDR3 size: 15 residues. Germline-derived CDR1 and CDR2 are LGHNA and YNFKEQ. The CDR3 region is CASSQGLAGPYEQYF. In nucleotides, the CDR3 is TGTGCCAGCAGTCAAGGACTAGCGGGACCCTACGAGCAGTACTTC.

There are a few counts of this clone. The V gene is TRBV10-3, the J gene TRBJ2-2; unclear D gene. CDR3 size: 13 residues. V lost 3 bases and J lost 6, with 8 bases in between. In germline, CDR1 is ENHRY, CDR2 SYGVKD. The CDR3 region has the DNA TGTGCCATCAGTGACTTAATCGCCGGGGAGCTGTTTTTT. This translates into CAISDLIAGELFF.

J is TRBJ1-3 and V is TRBV2; D gene ambiguous. Germline lookup yields CDR1 SNHLY and CDR2 FYNNEI. Trimming pared 2 bases from V and 8 bases from J, leaving 7 bases between. This CDR3 region has 12 residues. The chain's CDR3 is CASSEQSDTIYF. CDR3 DNA: TGTGCCAGCAGTGAACAAAGTGACACCATATATTTT. Full variable domain (missing parts from reference TRBV2 and TRBJ1-3): EPEVTQTPSHQVTQMGQEVILRCVPISNHLYFYWYRQILGQKVEFLVSFYNNEISEKSEIFDDQFSVERPDGSNFTLKIRSTKLEDSAMYFCASSEQSDTIYFGEGSWLTVV.

The J gene is TRBJ1-2, the V gene TRBV10-3; TRBD1 aligns across 11 bases. Germline V CDR1 and CDR2: ENHRY, SYGVKD. This CDR3 is built from 13 residues. With V trimmed by 10 bases and J by 4 bases, 5 bases remained unmatched. The CDR3 sequence is CATGQGAIYGYTF. In DNA, the CDR3 is TGTGCCACAGGACAGGGGGCGATCTATGGCTACACCTTC.

The gene calls are TRBV6-1 and TRBJ1-2, with 8 bases lining up with TRBD1. Germline CDR1 and CDR2: MNHNS and SASEGT. The CDR3 runs to 18 residues. Trimming took 0 bases from V and 4 from J; bases not matched to a gene: 13. The CDR3 loop is CASSEALHLGQGIYGYTF. CDR3 DNA: TGTGCCAGCAGTGAAGCGCTCCACCTCGGACAGGGCATCTATGGCTACACCTTC.

The J gene is TRBJ2-7, the V gene TRBV10-3; D may be TRBD1 or TRBD2 (5 bases each). CDR3 length equals 14 residues. Germline V lookup: CDR1 ENHRY, CDR2 SYGVKD. V was pared by 4 bases and J by 2 bases, with 12 bases between. CDR3 sequence (DNA): TGTGCCATCAGTGCAGTAGGGGACCCCTACGAGCAGTACTTC. Translation: CAISAVGDPYEQYF.

The rearrangement uses TRBV28 and TRBJ1-1; D is perhaps TRBD1 (5 bases). Germline CDR1 and CDR2: MDHEN and SYDVKM. V lost 3 bases, J lost 10 bases, and 15 bases lay in between. This CDR3 has 13 amino acids. The DNA of the CDR3 is TGTGCCAGCAGTTTCCTGGGAAGGGACGGAGCTTTCTTT. Amino acids: CASSFLGRDGAFF.

This chain connects TRBV4-3 to TRBJ1-4, with a tentative D call TRBD1 (5 bases). The CDR3 consists of 15 residues. CDR1 is LGHNA, CDR2 YSLEER, per germline. V was shortened by 0 bases and J by 1 base, with 6 bases between the two germline ends. The CDR3 is CASSQEGGTNEKLFF. The CDR3 nucleotides are TGCGCCAGCAGCCAAGAGGGGGGAACTAATGAAAAACTGTTTTTT.

The rearrangement uses TRBV7-9 and TRBJ2-5, with a possible D match to TRBD2 (6 bases). Germline V CDR1 and CDR2: SEHNR, FQNEAQ (reference sequence). The CDR3 consists of 15 residues. V was trimmed by 5 bases and J by 0 bases, leaving 13 bases between them. CDR3 coding DNA: TGTGCCAGCAGCCGAAGCGGGTATAACCAAGAGACCCAGTACTTC. This gives the protein CASSRSGYNQETQYF.

The CDR3 spells CASSLLNAQVGNEQFF. The CDR3 DNA sequence: TGTGCCAGCAGCCTTCTTAATGCCCAGGTGGGCAATGAGCAGTTCTTC. The chain links TRBV7-8 to TRBJ2-1; D is undetermined. The CDR3 loop spans 16 amino acids. Trimming left V 5 bases short and J 6 bases short, with 20 bases between. Germline lookup yields CDR1 SGHVS and CDR2 FQNEAQ.

The DNA of the CDR3 is TGCGCCAGCAGCCAGAAGGACAGGAGGGGGTATGGCTACACCTTC. It is translated as CASSQKDRRGYGYTF. The V and J genes are TRBV4-3 and TRBJ1-2, with TRBD1 identical over 7 bases. Germline CDR1 and CDR2: LGHNA and YSLEER. Trimming took 3 bases from V and 5 from J; bases not matched to a gene: 9. This CDR3 contains 15 residues.

The chain recombines TRBV4-3 with TRBJ1-2; weak D call: TRBD1 (5 bases). Between the trimmed V and J ends, which lost 0 bases and 4 bases, there was a span of 12 bases. The V gene's germline CDR1 is LGHNA and CDR2 YSLEER. The CDR3 is 15 amino acids. The CDR3 region has the DNA TGCGCCAGCAGCCAAGACGGTCAGGGCCGCTATGGCTACACCTTC. This encodes CASSQDGQGRYGYTF.

This chain joins TRBV6-1 and TRBJ1-1, with TRBD1 as a possible D gene (6 bases). The V and J ends lost 8 bases and 6 bases respectively, with 19 bases between them. Looked up from germline, CDR1 is MNHNS and CDR2 is SASEGT. The CDR3 spans 14 residues. The CDR3 sequence: CASGTWRRDAEAFF. In DNA, the CDR3 is TGTGCCAGCGGGACATGGAGGCGTGACGCTGAAGCTTTCTTT.

This chain joins TRBV5-6 and TRBJ1-4, with D possibly TRBD1 on 6 matching bases. V lost 1 base, J lost 6 bases, and 10 bases lay in between. CDR1 is SGHDT and CDR2 is YYEEEE in the germline V gene. The CDR3 length is 14 residues. This CDR3 is CASSLYAGDEKLFF. CDR3 DNA sequence: TGTGCCAGCAGCTTGTATGCAGGGGATGAAAAACTGTTTTTT.

This chain links TRBV7-2 with TRBJ2-7; possible D gene TRBD2, 5 bases. Germline V lookup: CDR1 SGHTA, CDR2 FQGNSA. CDR3 size: 14 residues. V was clipped by 2 bases and J by 3 bases, with 11 bases between them. The CDR3 DNA reads TGTGCCAGCAGCTTAAGTGCGGGCGGCTACGAGCAGTACTTC. It specifies CASSLSAGGYEQYF.

In its sample, this clone was seen once. This rearrangement joins TRBV12-5 to TRBJ2-3; 10 nucleotides match TRBD2. CDR3 size: 18 residues. V dropped 2 bases and J dropped 1; count of bases not matched to a gene: 9. The germline V gene encodes CDR1 LGHNT and CDR2 FRNRAP. The DNA for the CDR3 is TGTGCTAGTGGTTTGCAAGCGGGGGGGCTGTGGGGCACAGATACGCAGTATTTT. Translated: CASGLQAGGLWGTDTQYF.

This clone was observed a single time. J is TRBJ1-2 and V is TRBV7-9, with 9 nucleotides matching TRBD1. The CDR3 loop spans 13 amino acids. Germline lookup yields CDR1 SEHNR and CDR2 FQNEAQ (reference sequence). The V gene end was trimmed by 5 bases and the J gene end by 6 bases; junction bases not matched to a gene: 4. DNA for the CDR3: TGTGCCAGCAGCGTACAGGGGGCGAATGGCTACACCTTC. Its translation is CASSVQGANGYTF.

The chain links TRBV5-1 to TRBJ2-3; perhaps TRBD2 as D (6 bases). CDR1 and CDR2 (germline): SGHRS, YFSETQ. The CDR3 covers 12 residues. Trimming stripped 6 bases from V and 1 base from J, with 6 bases between. This CDR3 is CASTSGTDTQYF. The CDR3 DNA reads TGCGCCAGCACTAGCGGCACAGATACGCAGTATTTT.

This clone was picked up one time. The chain combines TRBV9 with TRBJ2-2; D tentatively reads TRBD1 or TRBD2 (5 bases each). The CDR3 extends over 14 amino acids. CDR1 SGDLS and CDR2 YYNGEE come from the germline V gene. V shed 1 base and J shed 6 bases, with 10 bases lying between them. The CDR3 region is CASSVRGGSGELFF. The CDR3 nucleotides read TGTGCCAGCAGCGTACGGGGCGGATCCGGGGAGCTGTTTTTT.

This clone was counted between two and nine times. The CDR3, as DNA: TGCGCCAGCAGCCCTCGGACTAGCGGGGGCGGCGAGCAGTACTTC. This codes for CASSPRTSGGGEQYF. This chain uses TRBV4-1 with TRBJ2-7; 13 bases align to TRBD2. This CDR3 spans 15 amino acids. The J segment lost 6 bases and the V segment lost 4 bases, leaving 6 bases of the junction unmatched. The germline gives CDR1 MGHRA, CDR2 YSYEKL.

The V gene is TRBV4-3, the J gene TRBJ1-3, with a possible D match to TRBD1 (5 bases). Looked up from germline, CDR1 is LGHNA and CDR2 is YSLEER. The ends were cut back, 0 bases at V and 0 bases at J, with 12 bases in the middle. This CDR3 comprises 17 residues. The CDR3 loop reads CASSQDVTDHSGNTIYF. The CDR3 bases are TGCGCCAGCAGCCAAGATGTGACAGATCACTCTGGAAACACCATATATTTT.